The 8 T cell receptor beta chains listed next were all sequenced from one sample in a study of blood T cell repertoires in COVID-19. Data came from immunoSEQ multiplex PCR; TCRdb stores just in-frame clones and leaves some out. In the table there are about 100,000 clones, 87% of which are singletons. The sample taken for sequencing was peripheral blood. Every receptor here comes from a man aged 25 to 40 in a cohort sampled during active COVID-19.

Written as DNA, the CDR3 is TGTGCCAGTAGTATGGGCGATTCACCCTACAATGAGCAGTTCTTC. Translated, it gives CASSMGDSPYNEQFF. V gene TRBV19 combines with J gene TRBJ2-1; D remains ambiguous. V lost 3 bases and J lost 2, with 11 bases in between. Germline lookup yields CDR1 LNHDA and CDR2 SQIVND (reference sequence). This CDR3 comprises 15 residues.

The J gene is TRBJ2-5, the V gene TRBV7-8; D perhaps matches TRBD2 (6 bases). V lost 4 bases and J lost 4, with 19 bases in between. This CDR3 is 16 amino acids long. The germline CDR1 and CDR2 sequences are SGHVS and FQNEAQ. The CDR3, as DNA: TGTGCCAGCAGCTCGGGACTCCGCGCCACGGGAGAGACCCAGTACTTC. It yields the protein CASSSGLRATGETQYF.

This chain uses TRBV4-1 with TRBJ1-1; 7 nucleotides agree with TRBD1. Unmatched junction bases numbered 12, after V lost 1 base and J lost 4 bases. Germline CDR1 MGHRA, CDR2 YSYEKL. The CDR3 covers 17 residues. This chain's CDR3 is CASSQGGPVRQGTEAFF. For the CDR3, the DNA is TGCGCCAGCAGCCAAGGAGGGCCCGTCCGACAGGGCACTGAAGCTTTCTTT.

The chain uses TRBV19 and TRBJ1-1, with 7 bases aligning to TRBD1. The CDR3 length is 15 residues. Per germline, CDR1 LNHDA and CDR2 SQIVND (reference sequence). J gave up 0 bases and V 7 bases, and 8 bases lay outside the gene matches. The CDR3 bases are TGTGCCAGTAACCCACGGGGACAGATGAACACTGAAGCTTTCTTT. Translating gives CASNPRGQMNTEAFF.

This clone turned up a few times. The chain has TRBV2 and TRBJ2-7, with D possibly being TRBD1 (5 bases). The CDR3 has 14 amino acids. Germline CDR1 and CDR2: SNHLY and FYNNEI. Deletions cut 1 base from V and 0 bases from J, with 7 bases between. The CDR3 region has the DNA TGTGCCAGCAGTGAAGAGGGGCTCTCCTACGAGCAGTACTTC. It encodes CASSEEGLSYEQYF. The variable domain in full, completed from reference TRBV2 and TRBJ2-7, reads EPEVTQTPSHQVTQMGQEVILRCVPISNHLYFYWYRQILGQKVEFLVSFYNNEISEKSEIFDDQFSVERPDGSNFTLKIRSTKLEDSAMYFCASSEEGLSYEQYFGPGTRLTVT.

This chain uses TRBV19 with TRBJ2-1, with 7 bases lining up with TRBD2. With V trimmed by 0 bases and J by 6 bases, 8 bases remained unmatched. Germline CDR1 reads LNHDA; CDR2 reads SQIVND (reference sequence). This CDR3 is built from 16 residues. Written as DNA, the CDR3 is TGTGCCAGTAGTATAGAGGGCCTGAGCGGGGTCAATGAGCAGTTCTTC. It specifies CASSIEGLSGVNEQFF.

This clone appeared a single time. The V and J genes are TRBV30 and TRBJ2-1; 15 bases map to TRBD2. The CDR3 contains 17 residues. V lost 3 bases to trimming and J lost 8 bases; unmatched junction nucleotides: 11. Germline V gene lookup returns CDR1 GTSNPN and CDR2 SVGIG (reference sequence). The CDR3 nucleotides are TGTGCCTGGAGAGTAGGGCGGACTAGCGGGGGGGACGATGAGCAGTTCTTC. The encoded protein is CAWRVGRTSGGDDEQFF.

This clone was seen a handful of times. The chain joins TRBV27 to TRBJ1-5; TRBD1 is a possible D gene (5 bases). Between the trimmed V and J ends, which lost 3 bases and 4 bases, there was a span of 13 bases. The CDR3 covers 15 residues. Germline V gene lookup returns CDR1 MNHEY and CDR2 SMNVEV (reference sequence). The CDR3 is CASSFLRDYNQPQHF. The CDR3 DNA is TGTGCCAGCAGTTTTCTCCGGGACTATAATCAGCCCCAGCATTTT.